These T cell receptor beta chains were read from a single sample in a study of Graves' ophthalmopathy and Graves' hyperthyroidism. TCRdb itself ran the multiplex PCR reads through MiXCR, one entry per CDR3 protein. Among about 740,000 distinct CDR3 sequences listed, roughly 41% were seen once. Sequenced sample: peripheral blood. These receptors all stem from an adult man with Graves' ophthalmopathy. The CDR3 runs from the conserved cysteine through the conserved F or W. A D gene is named only where the DNA matches it firmly. Where a row states a size, it is once, few, many or the class of an expanded clone; other rows omit it.

j_call v_call d_call clone_size cdr3_aa cdr3_nt
TRBJ1-2 TRBV20-1 . once CSARGPCGYTF TGCAGTGCTAGAGGACCATGTGGCTACACCTTC
TRBJ1-1 TRBV25-1 . . CTISEYLTYPTEAFF TGTACCATCAGTGAATACCTGACGTACCCCACTGAAGCTTTCTTT
TRBJ1-6 TRBV7-2 . . CASSLPESPLHF TGTGCCAGCAGCCTGCCCGAATCACCCCTCCACTTT
TRBJ2-7 TRBV5-6 . . CASSFSPIAYEQYF TGTGCCAGCAGCTTTTCCCCGATAGCCTACGAGCAGTACTTC
TRBJ1-2 TRBV25-1 . many CASSEGGWQGYTF TGTGCCAGCAGTGAAGGTGGATGGCAGGGCTACACCTTC
TRBJ2-5 TRBV9 TRBD1 . CANSHDREETQYF TGTGCCAACAGCCATGACAGGGAAGAGACCCAGTACTTC
TRBJ1-6 TRBV9 . . CASSNVVAYNSPLHF TGTGCCAGCAGCAACGTGGTGGCCTATAATTCACCCCTCCACTTT
TRBJ2-7 TRBV9 TRBD2 few CASSVGLGTSGTYEQYF TGTGCCAGCAGCGTAGGATTGGGGACTAGCGGCACCTACGAGCAGTACTTC
TRBJ1-5 TRBV5-8 . . CASRLEAAGEVNQPQHF TGTGCCAGCAGACTGGAGGCGGCAGGGGAGGTCAATCAGCCCCAGCATTTT
TRBJ1-5 TRBV19 TRBD1 once CARGTVRQPQHF TGTGCTAGAGGGACAGTTCGTCAGCCCCAGCATTTT
TRBJ2-3 TRBV19 TRBD2 . CASAWGTSVTDTQYF TGTGCCAGTGCCTGGGGGACTAGCGTCACAGATACGCAGTATTTT
TRBJ2-7 TRBV7-3 TRBD1 . CASSPRTGPSSYEQYF TGTGCCAGCAGCCCCCGGACAGGGCCGAGCTCCTACGAGCAGTACTTC
TRBJ1-2 TRBV7-2 . many CASRGGVGYGYTF TGTGCCAGCAGGGGGGGGGTTGGCTATGGCTACACCTTC
TRBJ2-7 TRBV5-8 . few CASSRVQQGVDEQYF TGTGCCAGCAGCCGGGTCCAACAGGGCGTGGATGAGCAGTACTTC
TRBJ2-1 TRBV5-1 . . CASSLEQQARSNEQFF TGCGCCAGCAGCTTGGAGCAACAGGCGAGGTCGAATGAGCAGTTCTTC
TRBJ2-7 TRBV20-1 . . CSAFNGQRASYEQYF TGCAGTGCCTTTAACGGACAGAGAGCCTCCTACGAGCAGTACTTC
TRBJ2-6 TRBV10-3 TRBD1 many CAISSDRGISGANVLTF TGTGCCATCAGTTCTGACAGGGGGATCTCTGGGGCCAACGTCCTGACTTTC
TRBJ1-5 TRBV7-9 . few CASTPPSFNQPQHF TGTGCCAGCACCCCCCCAAGTTTCAATCAGCCCCAGCATTTT
TRBJ2-5 TRBV12-3/TRBV12-4 . many CASSLRGATETQYF TGTGCCAGCAGTTTACGGGGGGCCACGGAGACCCAGTACTTC
TRBJ2-7 TRBV5-6 . few CASSAVQGLSYEQYF TGTGCCAGCAGCGCGGTCCAGGGACTCTCCTACGAGCAGTACTTC
TRBJ2-7 TRBV2 . . CASRYGPSYEQYF TGTGCCAGCAGATACGGACCAAGTTACGAGCAGTACTTC
TRBJ1-6 TRBV25-1 TRBD1 . CASRIPGTGTLSASPLHF TGTGCCAGCCGTATTCCGGGGACAGGGACTCTTTCGGCTTCACCCCTCCACTTT
TRBJ1-2 TRBV20-1 . many CSANSGRRGDYGYTF TGCAGTGCTAATTCGGGACGGCGGGGCGACTATGGCTACACCTTC
TRBJ2-7 TRBV2 . few CASSLSWKRSYEQYF TGTGCCAGCAGTTTATCCTGGAAAAGGTCTTACGAGCAGTACTTC
TRBJ2-6 TRBV25-1 . . CASSRLDSPVGANVLTF TGTGCCAGCAGTCGGTTGGACAGCCCCGTCGGGGCCAACGTCCTGACTTTC
TRBJ2-3 TRBV29-1 . . CSSTRTDTQYF TGCAGCTCAACTCGCACAGATACGCAGTATTTT
TRBJ2-7 TRBV9 . . CASSTRVRNEQYF TGTGCCAGCAGCACCAGGGTAAGGAACGAGCAGTACTTC
TRBJ2-7 TRBV6-5 . few CASSYRPLPYEQYF TGTGCCAGCAGTTACAGGCCGCTCCCCTACGAGCAGTACTTC
TRBJ2-7 TRBV29-1 . . CSLGAGASYEQYF TGCAGCTTAGGTGCGGGGGCCTCCTACGAGCAGTACTTC
TRBJ1-1 TRBV25-1 . . CASSVERSANTEAFF TGTGCCAGCAGCGTTGAGCGGTCCGCGAACACTGAAGCTTTCTTT
TRBJ1-5 TRBV10-3 . many CAISGNQGNQPQHF TGTGCCATCAGTGGCAATCAGGGGAATCAGCCCCAGCATTTT
TRBJ2-7 TRBV20-1 . few CSASEDTISYEQYF TGCAGTGCTAGTGAAGACACCATCTCCTACGAGCAGTACTTC
TRBJ1-5 TRBV6-2/TRBV6-3 . once CASSPDAHGYWPQHF TGTGCCAGCAGCCCCGATGCCCATGGGTATTGGCCCCAGCATTTT
TRBJ2-2 TRBV25-1 . . CALKNTGELFF TGTGCCTTAAAGAACACCGGGGAGCTGTTTTTT
TRBJ2-7 TRBV2 . few CASVYPSKEQYF TGTGCCAGCGTGTACCCTAGCAAAGAGCAGTACTTC
TRBJ2-5 TRBV29-1 TRBD1 many CSVEDRASETQYF TGCAGCGTTGAGGACAGGGCTTCGGAGACCCAGTACTTC
TRBJ2-7 TRBV7-9 . few CASSLSTGFSYEQYF TGTGCCAGCAGCTTAAGTACAGGTTTCTCCTACGAGCAGTACTTC
TRBJ1-5 TRBV7-9 . . CASSQDEPRARYSNQPQHF TGTGCCAGCAGCCAAGATGAACCCAGAGCCCGTTATAGCAATCAGCCCCAGCATTTT
TRBJ2-5 TRBV20-1 . few CSAQSDSQETQYF TGCAGTGCCCAATCTGATTCCCAAGAGACCCAGTACTTC
TRBJ1-2 TRBV2 TRBD1 . CASSYGTGLQNF TGTGCCAGCAGTTACGGGACAGGCCTTCAGAACTTC
TRBJ1-2 TRBV9 . . CASSLYGSGDTF TGTGCCAGCAGCCTCTACGGGTCTGGAGACACCTTC
TRBJ2-7 TRBV2 TRBD2 . CASALAGEYYEQYF TGTGCCAGTGCCTTAGCGGGGGAATACTACGAGCAGTACTTC
TRBJ1-5 TRBV13 . . CASSVGDRNQPQHF TGTGCCAGCAGCGTTGGAGACCGCAATCAGCCCCAGCATTTT
TRBJ2-7 TRBV20-1 TRBD1 . CSANGGQGARYEQYF TGCAGTGCCAACGGAGGACAGGGGGCCCGCTACGAGCAGTACTTC
TRBJ1-1 TRBV7-9 . few CASSRPGGLAFF TGTGCCAGCAGTCGCCCGGGGGGGCTGGCTTTCTTT
TRBJ1-1 TRBV9 . . CASSPALQGVNTEAFF TGTGCCAGCTCACCCGCCCTACAGGGTGTGAACACTGAAGCTTTCTTT
TRBJ2-6 TRBV7-9 TRBD2 . CASSIGFRASGRAGANVLTF TGTGCCAGCAGCATAGGATTTCGGGCTAGCGGGAGGGCTGGGGCCAACGTCCTGACTTTC
TRBJ2-3 TRBV29-1 . . CSVEAPGGSTDTQYF TGCAGCGTTGAAGCCCCCGGGGGCAGCACAGATACGCAGTATTTT
TRBJ1-2 TRBV9 TRBD1 few CASSVRGQGAFGYTF TGTGCCAGCAGCGTACGCGGACAGGGGGCTTTTGGCTACACCTTC